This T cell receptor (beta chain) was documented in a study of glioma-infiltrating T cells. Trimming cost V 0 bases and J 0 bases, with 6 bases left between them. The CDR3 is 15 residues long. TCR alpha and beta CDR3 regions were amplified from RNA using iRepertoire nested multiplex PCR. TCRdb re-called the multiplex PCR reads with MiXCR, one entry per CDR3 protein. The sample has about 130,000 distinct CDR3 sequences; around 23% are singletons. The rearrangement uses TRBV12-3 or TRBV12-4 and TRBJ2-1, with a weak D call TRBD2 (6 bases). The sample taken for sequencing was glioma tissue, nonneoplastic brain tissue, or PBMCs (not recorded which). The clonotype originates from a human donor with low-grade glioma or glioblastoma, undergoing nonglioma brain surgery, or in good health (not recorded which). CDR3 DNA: TGTGCCAGCAGTTTAGCGGGGGGCTCCTACAATGAGCAGTTCTTC. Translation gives CASSLAGGSYNEQFF.